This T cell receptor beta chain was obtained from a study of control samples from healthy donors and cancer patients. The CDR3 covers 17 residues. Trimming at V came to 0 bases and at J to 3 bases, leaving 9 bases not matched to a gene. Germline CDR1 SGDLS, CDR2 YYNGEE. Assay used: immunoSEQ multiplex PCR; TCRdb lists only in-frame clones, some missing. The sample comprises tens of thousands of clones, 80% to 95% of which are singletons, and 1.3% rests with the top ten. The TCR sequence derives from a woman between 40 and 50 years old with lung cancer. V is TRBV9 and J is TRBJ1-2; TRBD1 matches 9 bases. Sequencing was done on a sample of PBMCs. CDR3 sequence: CASSVGQGERRDYGYTF. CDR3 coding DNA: TGTGCCAGCAGCGTAGGACAGGGGGAACGACGGGACTATGGCTACACCTTC.